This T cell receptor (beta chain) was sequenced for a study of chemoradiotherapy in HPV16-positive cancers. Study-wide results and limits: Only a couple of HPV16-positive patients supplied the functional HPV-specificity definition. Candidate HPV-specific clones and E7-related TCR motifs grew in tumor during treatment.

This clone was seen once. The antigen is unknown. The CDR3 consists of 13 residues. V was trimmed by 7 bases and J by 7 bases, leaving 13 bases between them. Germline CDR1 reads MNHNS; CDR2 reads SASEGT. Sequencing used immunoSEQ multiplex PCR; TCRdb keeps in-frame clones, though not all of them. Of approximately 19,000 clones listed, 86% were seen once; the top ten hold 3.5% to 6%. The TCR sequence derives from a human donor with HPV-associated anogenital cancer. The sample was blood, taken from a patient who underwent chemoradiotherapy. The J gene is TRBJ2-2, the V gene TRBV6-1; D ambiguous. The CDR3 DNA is TGTGCCAGCAACGTCTATCGGAGCGGGGAGCTGTTTTTT. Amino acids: CASNVYRSGELFF.